This T cell receptor beta chain was sequenced for a study of early T cells in non-severe SARS-CoV-2 infection. Study results and limitations: VDJdb matching favored anti-spike CD8 responses, missing private and CD4 specificities.

Unique molecular identifiers (one per individual cDNA molecule) were attached. TCRdb reanalysed the 5' RACE reads using MiXCR and keeps one entry per CDR3 protein. Among 21,000 or so distinct CDR3 sequences listed, around 5% were seen once. With respect to this clonotype: Its antigen is as yet unknown.

The CDR3 has 15 residues. V lost 2 bases and J 0 bases, leaving 10 bases between the germline ends. CDR1 SGDLS and CDR2 YYNGEE come from the germline V gene. The sequence came from an adult who was a healthcare worker with PCR-confirmed SARS-CoV-2 infection or an uninfected control (not recorded which). The chain has TRBV9 and TRBJ2-3, with D maybe TRBD2 (6 bases). Sequencing used whole blood. CDR3: CASSVFSGSTDTQYF. In DNA form, the CDR3 reads TGTGCCAGCAGCGTCTTTAGCGGCAGCACAGATACGCAGTATTTT.